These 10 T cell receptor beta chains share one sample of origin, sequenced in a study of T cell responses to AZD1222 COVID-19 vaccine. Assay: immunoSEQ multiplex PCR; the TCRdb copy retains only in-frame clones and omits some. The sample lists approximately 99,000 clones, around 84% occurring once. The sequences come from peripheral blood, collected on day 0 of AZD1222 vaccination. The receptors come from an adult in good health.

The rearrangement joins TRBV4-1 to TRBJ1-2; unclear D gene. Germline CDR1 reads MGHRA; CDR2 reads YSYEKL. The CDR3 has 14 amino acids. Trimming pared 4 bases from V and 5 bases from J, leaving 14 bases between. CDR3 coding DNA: TGCGCCAGCAGCCCCGGTAGAGCTGCTTATGGCTACACCTTC. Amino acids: CASSPGRAAYGYTF.

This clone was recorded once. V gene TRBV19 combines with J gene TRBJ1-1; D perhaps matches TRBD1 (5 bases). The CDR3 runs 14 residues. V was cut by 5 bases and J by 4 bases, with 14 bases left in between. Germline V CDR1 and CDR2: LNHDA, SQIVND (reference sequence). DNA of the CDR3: TGTGCCAGTAGTCCCGTCGGGGGGAGCACTGAAGCTTTCTTT. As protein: CASSPVGGSTEAFF. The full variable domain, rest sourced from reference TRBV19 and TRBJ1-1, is DGGITQSPKYLFRKEGQNVTLSCEQNLNHDAMYWYRQDPGQGLRLIYYSQIVNDFQKGDIAEGYSVSREKKESFPLTVTSAQKNPTAFYLCASSPVGGSTEAFFGQGTRLTVV.

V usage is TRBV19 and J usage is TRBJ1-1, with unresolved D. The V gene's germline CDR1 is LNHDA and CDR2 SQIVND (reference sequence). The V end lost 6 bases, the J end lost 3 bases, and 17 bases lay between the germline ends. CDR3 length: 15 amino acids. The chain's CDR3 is CASSLQVWRDTEAFF. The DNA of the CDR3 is TGTGCCAGTAGCTTGCAGGTCTGGCGTGACACTGAAGCTTTCTTT.

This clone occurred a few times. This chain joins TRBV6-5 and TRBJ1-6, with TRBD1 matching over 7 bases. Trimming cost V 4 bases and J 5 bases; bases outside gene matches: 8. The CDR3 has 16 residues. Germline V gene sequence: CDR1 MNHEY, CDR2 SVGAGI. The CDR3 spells CASSSKWDRNNSPLHF. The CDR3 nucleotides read TGTGCCAGCAGTTCCAAGTGGGACAGAAATAATTCACCCCTCCACTTT.

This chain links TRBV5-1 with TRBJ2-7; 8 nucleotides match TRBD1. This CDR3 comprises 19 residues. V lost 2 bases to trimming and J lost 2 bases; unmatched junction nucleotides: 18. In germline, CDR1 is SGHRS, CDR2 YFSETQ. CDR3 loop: CASSFLLRTGSQPPYEQYF. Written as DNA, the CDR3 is TGCGCCAGCAGCTTCTTGTTAAGGACAGGGTCGCAACCCCCCTACGAGCAGTACTTC.

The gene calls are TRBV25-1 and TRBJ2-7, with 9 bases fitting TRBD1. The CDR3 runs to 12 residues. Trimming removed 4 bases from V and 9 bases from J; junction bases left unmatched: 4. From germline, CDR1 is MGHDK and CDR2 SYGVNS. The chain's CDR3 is CASSVGQGGQYF. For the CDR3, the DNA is TGTGCCAGCAGTGTGGGACAGGGCGGGCAGTACTTC.

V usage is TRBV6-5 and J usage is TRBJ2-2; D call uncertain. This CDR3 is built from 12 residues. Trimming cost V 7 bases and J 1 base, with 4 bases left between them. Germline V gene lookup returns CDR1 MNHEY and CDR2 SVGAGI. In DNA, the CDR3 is TGTGCCAGCAAACAGAACACCGGGGAGCTGTTTTTT. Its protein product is CASKQNTGELFF.

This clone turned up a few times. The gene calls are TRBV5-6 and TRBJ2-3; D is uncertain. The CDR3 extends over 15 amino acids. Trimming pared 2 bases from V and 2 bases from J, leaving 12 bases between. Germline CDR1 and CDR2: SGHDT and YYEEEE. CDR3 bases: TGTGCCAGCAGCTTTCTAGGGTCCAACACAGATACGCAGTATTTT. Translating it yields CASSFLGSNTDTQYF.

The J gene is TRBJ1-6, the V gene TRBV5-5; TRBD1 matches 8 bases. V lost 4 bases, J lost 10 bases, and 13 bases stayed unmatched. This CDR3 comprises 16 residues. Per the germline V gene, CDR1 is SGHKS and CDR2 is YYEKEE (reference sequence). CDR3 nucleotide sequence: TGTGCCAGCAGCCAAAGACAGGGGATCCCATCCTCACCCCTCCACTTT. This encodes CASSQRQGIPSSPLHF.

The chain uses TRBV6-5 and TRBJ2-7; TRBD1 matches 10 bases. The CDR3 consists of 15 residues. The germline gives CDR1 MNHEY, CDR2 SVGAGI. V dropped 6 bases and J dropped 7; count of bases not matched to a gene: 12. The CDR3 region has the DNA TGTGCCAGCAGAGGTTCGGGGACAGGGGTCCGTGAGCAGTACTTC. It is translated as CASRGSGTGVREQYF.